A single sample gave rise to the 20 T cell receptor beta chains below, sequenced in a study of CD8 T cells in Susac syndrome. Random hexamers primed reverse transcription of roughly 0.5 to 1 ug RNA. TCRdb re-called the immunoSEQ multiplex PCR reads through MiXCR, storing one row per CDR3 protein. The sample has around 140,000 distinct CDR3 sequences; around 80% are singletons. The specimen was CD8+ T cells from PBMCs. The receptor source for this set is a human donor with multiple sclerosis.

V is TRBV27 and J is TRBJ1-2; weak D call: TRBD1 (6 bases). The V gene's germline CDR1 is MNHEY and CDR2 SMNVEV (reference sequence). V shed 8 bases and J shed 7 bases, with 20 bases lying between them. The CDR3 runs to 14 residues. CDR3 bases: TGTGCCAGCTCAATTCGGGGGCGGGGGGCTGGCTACACCTTC. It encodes CASSIRGRGAGYTF.

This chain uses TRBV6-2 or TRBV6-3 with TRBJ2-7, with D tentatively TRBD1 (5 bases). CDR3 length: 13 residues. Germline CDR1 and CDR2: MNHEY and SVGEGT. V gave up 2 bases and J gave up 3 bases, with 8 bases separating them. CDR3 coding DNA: TGTGCCAGCAGTTACGGCAGGGTCTACGAGCAGTACGTC. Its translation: CASSYGRVYEQYV.

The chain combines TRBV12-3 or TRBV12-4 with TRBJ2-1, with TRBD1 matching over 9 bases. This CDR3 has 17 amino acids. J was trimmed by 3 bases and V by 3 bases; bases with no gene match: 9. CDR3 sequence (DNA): TGTGCCAGCAGTTTCTTTTTACGGGACAGGGACTACAATGAGCAGTTCTTC. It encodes CASSFFLRDRDYNEQFF.

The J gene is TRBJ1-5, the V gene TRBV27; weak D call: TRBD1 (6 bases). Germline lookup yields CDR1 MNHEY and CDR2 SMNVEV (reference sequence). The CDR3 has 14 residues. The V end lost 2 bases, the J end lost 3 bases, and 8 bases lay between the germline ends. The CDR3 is CASSLGGLNQPQHF. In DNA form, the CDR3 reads TGTGCCAGCAGTTTAGGGGGCCTCAATCAGCCCCAGCATTTT.

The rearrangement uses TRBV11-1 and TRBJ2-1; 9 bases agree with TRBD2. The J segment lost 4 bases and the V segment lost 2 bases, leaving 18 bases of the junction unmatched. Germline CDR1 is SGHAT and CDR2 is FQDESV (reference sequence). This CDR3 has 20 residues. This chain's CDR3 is CASSLTVAGEPQLPYNEQFF. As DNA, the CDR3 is TGTGCCAGCAGCTTAACGGTAGCGGGAGAACCCCAACTTCCTTACAATGAGCAGTTCTTC.

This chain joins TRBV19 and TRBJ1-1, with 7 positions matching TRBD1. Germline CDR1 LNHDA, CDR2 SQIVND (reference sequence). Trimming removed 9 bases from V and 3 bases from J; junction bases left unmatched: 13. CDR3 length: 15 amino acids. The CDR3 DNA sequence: TGTGCCAGCAAGCCTTCAGGGGGGACATACACTGAAGCTTTCTTT. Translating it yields CASKPSGGTYTEAFF.

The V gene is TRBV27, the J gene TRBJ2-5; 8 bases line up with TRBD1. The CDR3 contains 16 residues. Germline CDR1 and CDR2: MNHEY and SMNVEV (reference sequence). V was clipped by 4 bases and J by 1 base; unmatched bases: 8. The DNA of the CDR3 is TGTGCCAGCAGTTGGGGCAGGGGGCGCCCCCAAGAGACCCAGTACTTC. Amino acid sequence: CASSWGRGRPQETQYF.

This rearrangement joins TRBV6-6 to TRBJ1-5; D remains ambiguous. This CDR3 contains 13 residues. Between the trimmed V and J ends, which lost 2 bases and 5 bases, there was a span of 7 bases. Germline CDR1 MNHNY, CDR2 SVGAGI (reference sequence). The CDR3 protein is CASSYNSDQPQHF. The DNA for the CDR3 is TGTGCCAGCAGTTACAATTCGGATCAGCCCCAGCATTTT.

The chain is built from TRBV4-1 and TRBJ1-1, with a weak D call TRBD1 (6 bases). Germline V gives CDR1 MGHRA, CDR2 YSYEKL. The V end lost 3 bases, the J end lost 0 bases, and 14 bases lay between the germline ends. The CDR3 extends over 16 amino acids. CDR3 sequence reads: CASSHQGQIMNTEAFF. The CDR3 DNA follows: TGCGCCAGCAGCCATCAGGGACAAATTATGAACACTGAAGCTTTCTTT.

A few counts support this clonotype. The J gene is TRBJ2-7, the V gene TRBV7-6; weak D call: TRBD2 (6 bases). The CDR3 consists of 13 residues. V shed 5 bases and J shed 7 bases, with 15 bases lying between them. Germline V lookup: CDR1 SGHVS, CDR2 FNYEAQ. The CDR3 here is CASSGGTDLEQYV. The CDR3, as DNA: TGTGCCAGCAGCGGAGGGACGGACTTAGAGCAGTACGTC.

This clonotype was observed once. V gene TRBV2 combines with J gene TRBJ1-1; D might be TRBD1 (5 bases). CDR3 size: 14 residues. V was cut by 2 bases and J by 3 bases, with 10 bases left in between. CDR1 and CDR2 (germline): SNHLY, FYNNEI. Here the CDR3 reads CASSETRDYTEAFF. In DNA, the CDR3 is TGTGCCAGCAGTGAAACCAGGGATTACACTGAAGCTTTCTTT.

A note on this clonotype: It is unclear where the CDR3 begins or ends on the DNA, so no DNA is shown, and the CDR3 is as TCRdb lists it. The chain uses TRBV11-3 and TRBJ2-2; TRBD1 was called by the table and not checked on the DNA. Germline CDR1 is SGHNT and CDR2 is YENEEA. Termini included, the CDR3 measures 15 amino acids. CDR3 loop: CASSLFAGGTGELLF.

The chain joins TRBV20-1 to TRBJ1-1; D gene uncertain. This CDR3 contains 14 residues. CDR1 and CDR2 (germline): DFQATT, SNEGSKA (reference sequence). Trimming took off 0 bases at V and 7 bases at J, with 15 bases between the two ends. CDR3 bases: TGCAGTGCTAGAGATATAGGACTTTCAGGTGAAGCTTTCTTT. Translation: CSARDIGLSGEAFF.

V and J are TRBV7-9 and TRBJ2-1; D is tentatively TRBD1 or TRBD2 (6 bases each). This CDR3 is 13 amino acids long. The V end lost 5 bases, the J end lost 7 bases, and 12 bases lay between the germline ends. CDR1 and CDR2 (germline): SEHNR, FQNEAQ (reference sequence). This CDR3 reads CASSTGGRNEQFF. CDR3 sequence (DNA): TGTGCCAGCAGCACCGGGGGCCGGAATGAGCAGTTCTTC.

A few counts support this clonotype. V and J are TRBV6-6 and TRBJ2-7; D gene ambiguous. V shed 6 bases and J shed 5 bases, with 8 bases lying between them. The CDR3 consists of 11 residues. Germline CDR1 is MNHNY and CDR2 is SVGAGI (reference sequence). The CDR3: CASSGPNEQYF. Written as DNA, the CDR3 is TGTGCCAGCAGCGGGCCGAACGAGCAGTACTTC.

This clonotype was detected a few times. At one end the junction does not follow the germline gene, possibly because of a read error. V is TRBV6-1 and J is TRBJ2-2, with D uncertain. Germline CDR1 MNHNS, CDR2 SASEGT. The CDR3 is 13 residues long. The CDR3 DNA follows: TGTGCCAGCAAAAAATTCGACACCGGAGAGCTGTTTTTT. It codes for CASKKFDTGELFF.

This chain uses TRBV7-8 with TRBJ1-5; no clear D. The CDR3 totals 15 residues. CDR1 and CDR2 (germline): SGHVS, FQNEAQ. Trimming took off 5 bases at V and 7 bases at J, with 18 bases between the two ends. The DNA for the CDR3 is TGTGCCAGCAGCCTTACATCTGTAATAATGCAGCCCCAGCATTTT. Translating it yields CASSLTSVIMQPQHF.

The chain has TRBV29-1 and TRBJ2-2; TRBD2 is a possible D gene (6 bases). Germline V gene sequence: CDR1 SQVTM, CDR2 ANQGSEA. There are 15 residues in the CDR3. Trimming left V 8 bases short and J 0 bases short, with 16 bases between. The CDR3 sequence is CSFRGGVSNTGELFF. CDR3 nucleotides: TGCAGCTTCCGAGGAGGGGTCTCGAACACCGGGGAGCTGTTTTTT.

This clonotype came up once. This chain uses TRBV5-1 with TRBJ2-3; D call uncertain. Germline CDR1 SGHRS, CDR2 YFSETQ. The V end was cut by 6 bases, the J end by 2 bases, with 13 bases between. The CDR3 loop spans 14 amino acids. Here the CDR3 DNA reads TGCGCCAGCAACCTACTCGTTAACACAGATACGCAGTATTTT. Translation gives CASNLLVNTDTQYF.

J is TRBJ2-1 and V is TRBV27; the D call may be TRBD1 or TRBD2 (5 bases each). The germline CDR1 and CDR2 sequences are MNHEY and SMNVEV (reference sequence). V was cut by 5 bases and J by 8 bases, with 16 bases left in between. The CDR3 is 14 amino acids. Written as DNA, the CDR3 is TGTGCCAGCAGTCTAGGGTACGGGACCGATGAGCAGTTCTTC. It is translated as CASSLGYGTDEQFF.